This is a list of T cell receptor beta chains from one sample in a study of T cell responses to AZD1222 COVID-19 vaccine. Produced via immunoSEQ multiplex PCR; TCRdb's table is partial and in-frame only. The sample lists under 150,000 clones, about 90% occurring once. The sequencing here drew on peripheral blood, taken 28 days after the second AZD1222 dose. These receptor sequences come from an adult who received the AZD1222 COVID-19 vaccine. Each CDR3 is given without its conserved first and last residue. Fields, in order: V gene, clone size, D gene, J gene, CDR3 protein. D genes are given only for firm matches. For some rows the clone size is stated as once, few or many, or as a class when expanded; others skip it.

v_gene: TRBV5-1
abundance: .
d_gene: TRBD1
j_gene: TRBJ1-2
CDR3aa: ASSLNQGAIGSYGYT

v_gene: TRBV4-1
abundance: once
d_gene: TRBD2
j_gene: TRBJ2-2
CDR3aa: PPSRPLAETGELF

v_gene: TRBV19
abundance: .
d_gene: .
j_gene: TRBJ1-4
CDR3aa: ATGDPGPLNEKLF

v_gene: TRBV5-8
abundance: .
d_gene: .
j_gene: TRBJ1-2
CDR3aa: ASSLGNGINYGYT

v_gene: TRBV5-4
abundance: .
d_gene: .
j_gene: TRBJ2-3
CDR3aa: ASSLPLVSDTQY

v_gene: TRBV27
abundance: .
d_gene: .
j_gene: TRBJ1-1
CDR3aa: ASGTNQGTEAF

v_gene: TRBV5-4
abundance: .
d_gene: TRBD1
j_gene: TRBJ1-6
CDR3aa: ASSLVTGRDSPLH

v_gene: TRBV3-1/TRBV3-2
abundance: .
d_gene: .
j_gene: TRBJ1-1
CDR3aa: ASSQDLDTEAF

v_gene: TRBV15
abundance: .
d_gene: .
j_gene: TRBJ1-5
CDR3aa: ATSRDVLALDENQPQH

v_gene: TRBV6-5
abundance: .
d_gene: TRBD2
j_gene: TRBJ2-7
CDR3aa: ASSSPGLADYEQY

v_gene: TRBV10-3
abundance: .
d_gene: .
j_gene: TRBJ1-1
CDR3aa: AISDRGGGENTEAF

v_gene: TRBV23-1
abundance: .
d_gene: .
j_gene: TRBJ2-3
CDR3aa: ASSQLSPSTDTQY

v_gene: TRBV27
abundance: once
d_gene: .
j_gene: TRBJ1-5
CDR3aa: ASSILRGDNQPQH

v_gene: TRBV2
abundance: .
d_gene: .
j_gene: TRBJ1-5
CDR3aa: ASRATGRYQPQH

v_gene: TRBV3-1/TRBV3-2
abundance: .
d_gene: TRBD2
j_gene: TRBJ2-2
CDR3aa: ASSQGETSAYTGELF

v_gene: TRBV11-2
abundance: .
d_gene: .
j_gene: TRBJ1-4
CDR3aa: ASSLDRDATNEKLF

v_gene: TRBV9
abundance: .
d_gene: TRBD2
j_gene: TRBJ2-4
CDR3aa: ASSAGLAGGRAKNIQY

v_gene: TRBV10-3
abundance: .
d_gene: .
j_gene: TRBJ1-1
CDR3aa: AISESTEAF

v_gene: TRBV15
abundance: once
d_gene: TRBD1
j_gene: TRBJ2-5
CDR3aa: ATSRDRGQETQY

v_gene: TRBV19
abundance: .
d_gene: .
j_gene: TRBJ2-6
CDR3aa: ASSSLPGSGANVLT

v_gene: TRBV2
abundance: .
d_gene: .
j_gene: TRBJ1-3
CDR3aa: ASSDWGRRSGNTIY

v_gene: TRBV15
abundance: .
d_gene: TRBD1
j_gene: TRBJ1-5
CDR3aa: ATSSPGTGGYQPQH

v_gene: TRBV27
abundance: once
d_gene: .
j_gene: TRBJ2-1
CDR3aa: ASSFYQGPYNEQF

v_gene: TRBV20-1
abundance: .
d_gene: .
j_gene: TRBJ1-4
CDR3aa: SAIGGEKLF

v_gene: TRBV6-1
abundance: .
d_gene: .
j_gene: TRBJ1-1
CDR3aa: ASSKLDTNTEAF

v_gene: TRBV27
abundance: .
d_gene: TRBD1
j_gene: TRBJ1-1
CDR3aa: ASSLMGQRLDPNTEAF

v_gene: TRBV18
abundance: .
d_gene: .
j_gene: TRBJ2-1
CDR3aa: ASSPVSDEQF

v_gene: TRBV15
abundance: .
d_gene: .
j_gene: TRBJ2-6
CDR3aa: ATSRGASGANVLT

v_gene: TRBV5-1
abundance: .
d_gene: .
j_gene: TRBJ1-4
CDR3aa: ASSATGNEKLF

v_gene: TRBV30
abundance: .
d_gene: .
j_gene: TRBJ1-2
CDR3aa: AWTEILGQNYGYT

v_gene: TRBV28
abundance: .
d_gene: .
j_gene: TRBJ2-2
CDR3aa: ASEGNTGELF

v_gene: TRBV2
abundance: .
d_gene: .
j_gene: TRBJ2-3
CDR3aa: ASSERVRSTDTQY

v_gene: TRBV6-5
abundance: .
d_gene: TRBD2
j_gene: TRBJ2-3
CDR3aa: ASSRTSGSPDTQY

v_gene: TRBV2
abundance: .
d_gene: TRBD1
j_gene: TRBJ2-2
CDR3aa: ASSETGQGRTGELF

v_gene: TRBV5-6
abundance: .
d_gene: TRBD1
j_gene: TRBJ2-2
CDR3aa: ASSLAWDRGPGELF

v_gene: TRBV28
abundance: once
d_gene: .
j_gene: TRBJ2-5
CDR3aa: ASSAGGVYQETQY

v_gene: TRBV5-1
abundance: .
d_gene: .
j_gene: TRBJ2-5
CDR3aa: ASSFTDGMETQY

v_gene: TRBV27
abundance: .
d_gene: .
j_gene: TRBJ1-1
CDR3aa: ASSLSGRGGTEAF

v_gene: TRBV29-1
abundance: .
d_gene: TRBD1
j_gene: TRBJ1-1
CDR3aa: SVSRDRENTEAF

v_gene: TRBV27
abundance: .
d_gene: .
j_gene: TRBJ1-1
CDR3aa: ASSYGANTEAF

v_gene: TRBV11-2
abundance: .
d_gene: TRBD1
j_gene: TRBJ1-3
CDR3aa: ASIDRASGNTIY

v_gene: TRBV2
abundance: .
d_gene: .
j_gene: TRBJ2-3
CDR3aa: ASSGLSADTQY

v_gene: TRBV27
abundance: .
d_gene: TRBD2
j_gene: TRBJ2-1
CDR3aa: ASSPYSGRAGEQF

v_gene: TRBV7-2
abundance: .
d_gene: TRBD1
j_gene: TRBJ1-2
CDR3aa: ASRLGTVPYGYT